The TCR beta chain under discussion was sequenced for a study of blood T cell repertoires in COVID-19. On the study more broadly: Samples of COVID-19 (acute and convalescent) were obtained from the United States, Italy and Spain. The cDNA or gDNA used as material had been derived from T cells, B-cell-depleted T cells, or PBMCs.

One Seattle source followed patients from active infection through their disease course. The data were produced by immunoSEQ multiplex PCR, yet TCRdb's version contains in-frame clones alone and is incomplete. Among around 140,000 clones listed, approximately 86% were seen once. Trimming left V 0 bases short and J 0 bases short, with 15 bases between. CDR3 length: 17 residues. Per germline, CDR1 ENHRY and CDR2 SYGVKD. Source material: peripheral blood. The chain carries TRBV10-3 and TRBJ2-7, with D possibly TRBD1 on 5 matching bases. The TCR sequence derives from a woman in her 70s with COVID-19, enrolled during active disease. For the CDR3, the DNA is TGTGCCATCAGTGAGTCGCTTGGCAGGGATAGCTCCTACGAGCAGTACTTC. This translates into CAISESLGRDSSYEQYF.